The 19 T cell receptor beta chains listed next were all sequenced from one sample in a study of cytomegalovirus exposure and HLA in healthy donors. Use of 60 Vbeta and 13 Jbeta primers characterized the PCR. Libraries were prepared by immunoSEQ multiplex PCR; TCRdb keeps only in-frame clonotypes and omits some of them. The sample holds about 120,000 clones; 60% to 85% are singletons and the top ten take 2.5% to 3.5%. Source material: PBMCs. The receptors originated from a woman aged 40 to 50 in good health and CMV-seropositive.

The V gene is TRBV27, the J gene TRBJ1-2, with 7 bases aligning to TRBD1. The CDR3 has 14 residues. After removal of 10 bases from V and 4 bases from J, the junction contained 12 bases not matched to a gene. Germline CDR1 MNHEY, CDR2 SMNVEV (reference sequence). The CDR3 DNA reads TGTGCCACCAGACAGGGAGGGGTTGGCTATGGCTACACCTTC. It translates to CATRQGGVGYGYTF.

The genes are TRBV5-1 and TRBJ2-7; the match to TRBD1 covers 9 bases. V shed 2 bases, J shed 4 bases, and the junction held 4 bases outside the gene matches. In germline, CDR1 is SGHRS, CDR2 YFSETQ. This CDR3 has 14 amino acids. CDR3 in DNA: TGCGCCAGCAGCTTCGGAGGGACAGGGTACGAGCAGTACTTC. Protein sequence: CASSFGGTGYEQYF.

J is TRBJ2-7 and V is TRBV7-3, with TRBD2 identical over 9 bases. CDR3 length: 16 residues. Germline CDR1 SGHTA, CDR2 FQGTGA. Unmatched junction bases numbered 12, after V lost 7 bases and J lost 2 bases. CDR3 DNA: TGTGCCAGCACCCCTGTGGGCGGGAGGGAAGCCTACGAGCAGTACTTC. Its translation is CASTPVGGREAYEQYF.

The rearrangement links TRBV19 to TRBJ2-7; 8 bases match TRBD2. The CDR3 is 15 amino acids. Unmatched junction bases numbered 9, after V lost 5 bases and J lost 3 bases. Looked up from germline, CDR1 is LNHDA and CDR2 is SQIVND (reference sequence). DNA for the CDR3: TGTGCCAGTAGTCTCGGTAGCGGGGACTTCTACGAGCAGTACTTC. It specifies CASSLGSGDFYEQYF.

Turning to this clone: As the CDR3 is not closed by the conserved phenylalanine or tryptophan, this likely results from a read error. The chain combines TRBV7-9 with TRBJ2-3, with 10 bases lining up with TRBD1. The CDR3 is made up of 14 amino acids. The V gene end was trimmed by 5 bases and the J gene end by 5 bases; junction bases not matched to a gene: 4. The germline gives CDR1 SEHNR, CDR2 FQNEAQ (reference sequence). The CDR3: CASSRTGGLDTQYV. CDR3 nucleotides: TGTGCCAGCAGCCGGACAGGGGGTCTAGATACGCAGTATGTT.

The chain combines TRBV6-1 with TRBJ1-1; TRBD1 agrees at 8 bases. The CDR3 consists of 15 residues. V lost 10 bases, J lost 1 base, and 11 bases stayed unmatched. Germline V gives CDR1 MNHNS, CDR2 SASEGT. For the CDR3, the DNA is TGTGCCATCCAGGGGGCGCATCGTGGGAACACTGAAGCTTTCTTT. This translates into CAIQGAHRGNTEAFF.

The chain recombines TRBV9 with TRBJ2-5, with D maybe TRBD2 (5 bases). The V gene lost 4 bases and the J gene lost 5 bases, with 18 bases spanning the gap. Germline loops: CDR1 SGDLS, CDR2 YYNGEE. This CDR3 has 15 amino acids. Written as DNA, the CDR3 is TGTGCCAGCAGCCCCCCCTATAGCGATCAGGAGACCCAGTACTTC. It translates to CASSPPYSDQETQYF.

This clone was recorded once. CDR3 nucleotide sequence: TGCGCCAGCAGCCAAGAGGACCGGGGGGCGCACTACGAGCAGTACTTC. Amino acid sequence: CASSQEDRGAHYEQYF. This chain connects TRBV4-3 to TRBJ2-7; D is possibly TRBD2 (7 bases). Between the trimmed V and J ends, which lost 0 bases and 3 bases, there was a span of 15 bases. CDR1 LGHNA and CDR2 YSLEER come from the germline V gene. The CDR3 length is 16 residues.

The chain uses TRBV27 and TRBJ2-7, with 11 bases aligning to TRBD2. CDR1 is MNHEY, CDR2 SMNVEV, per germline (reference sequence). This CDR3 has 16 amino acids. Trimming cost V 0 bases and J 2 bases; bases outside gene matches: 3. CDR3 loop: CASSLSSTSGAYEQYF. The CDR3 coding sequence is TGTGCCAGCAGTTTATCGTCGACTAGCGGGGCCTACGAGCAGTACTTC.

About this clone: This CDR3 is also generated by other DNA sequences in the sample. This chain connects TRBV6-5 to TRBJ1-2, with 9 bases lining up with TRBD1. CDR1 is MNHEY and CDR2 is SVGAGI in the germline V gene. Trimming took 3 bases from V and 4 from J; bases not matched to a gene: 3. The CDR3 runs 14 residues. CDR3 amino acids: CASSYTGGGYGYTF. The CDR3 DNA reads as TGTGCCAGCAGTTATACAGGGGGCGGCTATGGCTACACCTTC.

The chain combines TRBV20-1 with TRBJ1-1; possibly TRBD1 for D (6 bases). The CDR3 length is 11 residues. Germline loops: CDR1 DFQATT, CDR2 SNEGSKA (reference sequence). V dropped 5 bases and J dropped 7 bases, with 11 bases sitting between them. The DNA of the CDR3 is TGCAGTGCTTGGGGGCGTCGTGAAGCTTTCTTT. Translated, it gives CSAWGRREAFF.

The chain has TRBV10-2 and TRBJ2-5, with 7 bases aligning to TRBD2. Germline CDR1 and CDR2: WSHSY and SAAADI. The V gene end was trimmed by 10 bases and the J gene end by 3 bases; junction bases not matched to a gene: 8. The CDR3 runs 13 residues. CDR3 region: CATGRAGEETQYF. The DNA of the CDR3 is TGCGCCACTGGGAGGGCGGGGGAAGAGACCCAGTACTTC.

This clone appeared a few times. CDR3 coding DNA: TGTGCCACCAGCAGGGGTGACAGGGGTGGTGAAAAACTGTTTTTT. Residues: CATSRGDRGGEKLFF. The chain links TRBV15 to TRBJ1-4, with 8 bases matching TRBD1. The CDR3 is 15 residues long. The germline gives CDR1 LNHNV, CDR2 YYDKDF (reference sequence). V gave up 3 bases and J gave up 7 bases; unmatched junction bases: 7.

The V and J genes are TRBV20-1 and TRBJ2-1; D is perhaps TRBD2 (5 bases). This CDR3 spans 11 amino acids. Germline V CDR1 and CDR2: DFQATT, SNEGSKA (reference sequence). Trimming removed 3 bases at V and 8 bases at J, with 8 bases between. The CDR3 spells CSASKADEQFF. The CDR3 region has the DNA TGCAGTGCTAGTAAAGCGGATGAGCAGTTCTTC.

J is TRBJ1-2 and V is TRBV30, with D unclear. The CDR3 sequence is 12 residues long. CDR1 and CDR2 (germline): GTSNPN, SVGIG (reference sequence). V was pared by 0 bases and J by 6 bases, with 8 bases between. CDR3 nucleotide sequence: TGTGCCTGGAGTGTGTTCGGGGATGGCTACACCTTC. This translates into CAWSVFGDGYTF.

The chain links TRBV6-4 to TRBJ2-1; the match to TRBD2 covers 12 bases. With V trimmed by 6 bases and J by 9 bases, 6 bases remained unmatched. There are 14 residues in the CDR3. Per germline, CDR1 MRHNA and CDR2 SNTAGT. Here the CDR3 DNA reads TGTGCCAGCAGAGCTAGCGGGAGGGCCTCTGAGCAGTTCTTC. Translating gives CASRASGRASEQFF.

This rearrangement joins TRBV7-8 to TRBJ2-7; 9 bases are shared with TRBD1. After removal of 5 bases from V and 2 bases from J, the junction contained 7 bases not matched to a gene. This CDR3 contains 15 residues. Germline CDR1 is SGHVS and CDR2 is FQNEAQ. Written as DNA, the CDR3 is TGTGCCAGCAGCCCTCGGACAGGGGCTACCTACGAGCAGTACTTC. Translating it yields CASSPRTGATYEQYF.

This clone occurred a few times. V gene TRBV11-2 combines with J gene TRBJ2-1; TRBD2 matches at 9 bases. This CDR3 is built from 15 residues. Trimming removed 5 bases from V and 7 bases from J; junction bases left unmatched: 9. CDR1 and CDR2 from the germline V gene are SGHAT and FQNNGV. The DNA of the CDR3 is TGTGCCAGCAGCACCGGGCCTAGCGGGGCAAATGAGCAGTTCTTC. It specifies CASSTGPSGANEQFF.

The chain combines TRBV7-9 with TRBJ1-1, with 7 bases identical to TRBD1. V lost 6 bases, J lost 1 base, and 8 bases stayed unmatched. The germline V gene encodes CDR1 SEHNR and CDR2 FQNEAQ (reference sequence). This CDR3 is 15 amino acids long. Here the CDR3 reads CASSASTGKNTEAFF. CDR3 sequence (DNA): TGTGCCAGCAGTGCCTCGACAGGGAAGAACACTGAAGCTTTCTTT. Variable domain in full (rest from reference TRBV7-9 and TRBJ1-1): DTGVSQNPRHKITKRGQNVTFRCDPISEHNRLYWYRQTLGQGPEFLTYFQNEAQLEKSRLLSDRFSAERPKGSFSTLEIQRTEQGDSAMYLCASSASTGKNTEAFFGQGTRLTVV.